Shown below are 14 T cell receptor beta chains from a single sample sequenced in a study of cytomegalovirus exposure and HLA in healthy donors. The PCR made use of 60 Vbeta and 13 Jbeta primers. Clones were read by immunoSEQ multiplex PCR, and TCRdb kept only the in-frame ones, dropping some. Here the sample table reports approximately 190,000 clones. The sequenced sample consisted of PBMCs. These receptor sequences come from a man aged 25 to 40 in good health and CMV-seronegative.

The V call is TRBV5-4, the J call TRBJ1-1; D is undetermined. The CDR3 extends over 15 amino acids. V was shortened by 0 bases and J by 2 bases, with 11 bases between the two germline ends. The germline V gene encodes CDR1 SGHNT and CDR2 YYREEE (reference sequence). The CDR3 loop reads CASSLDRTLNTEAFF. The DNA of the CDR3 is TGTGCCAGCAGCTTGGACAGAACCTTAAACACTGAAGCTTTCTTT.

This clone is deemed medium-sized (0.01 to 0.1%) by its frequency. The rearrangement joins TRBV19 to TRBJ1-5, with 10 nucleotides matching TRBD1. The CDR3 is 16 amino acids. After removal of 2 bases from V and 3 bases from J, the junction contained 4 bases not matched to a gene. Germline values: CDR1 LNHDA, CDR2 SQIVND (reference sequence). CDR3 coding DNA: TGTGCCAGTAGTATATTTGGACAGGGGGACAATCAGCCCCAGCATTTT. It translates to CASSIFGQGDNQPQHF.

The chain uses TRBV27 and TRBJ2-7; tentative D call: TRBD1 (5 bases). Trimming removed 4 bases at V and 4 bases at J, with 11 bases between. Germline CDR1 and CDR2: MNHEY and SMNVEV (reference sequence). The CDR3 is 13 residues long. The CDR3 spells CASSSPQDYEQYF. The DNA for the CDR3 is TGTGCCAGCAGTTCGCCACAGGATTACGAGCAGTACTTC.

The CDR3 region has the DNA TGTGCCAGCTCACCTCAAGGGGCGAATAGTTCACCCCTCCACTTT. The encoded protein is CASSPQGANSSPLHF. The chain carries TRBV18 and TRBJ1-6, with a tentative D call TRBD1 (5 bases). The germline V gene encodes CDR1 KGHSH and CDR2 LQKENI. Between the trimmed V and J ends, which lost 3 bases and 9 bases, there was a span of 15 bases. The CDR3 loop spans 15 amino acids.

This chain links TRBV5-1 with TRBJ1-5, with 8 bases aligning to TRBD1. Germline V CDR1 and CDR2: SGHRS, YFSETQ. The CDR3 has 14 residues. Trimming at V came to 1 base and at J to 4 bases, leaving 1 base not matched to a gene. The CDR3 protein is CASSLTGGNQPQHF. DNA for the CDR3: TGCGCCAGCAGCTTGACAGGGGGTAATCAGCCCCAGCATTTT. The variable domain in full, with the rest retrieved from reference TRBV5-1 and TRBJ1-5, is KAGVTQTPRYLIKTRGQQVTLSCSPISGHRSVSWYQQTPGQGLQFLFEYFSETQRNKGNFPGRFSGRQFSNSRSEMNVSTLELGDSALYLCASSLTGGNQPQHFGDGTRLSIL.

The chain uses TRBV6-1 and TRBJ2-7, with D possibly matching TRBD1 (5 bases). CDR1 and CDR2 (germline): MNHNS, SASEGT. Trimming stripped 1 base from V and 3 bases from J, with 13 bases between. The CDR3 has 15 residues. CDR3 coding DNA: TGTGCCAGCAGTGAAGATTACAGGTACCACTACGAGCAGTACTTC. This translates into CASSEDYRYHYEQYF.

The chain couples TRBV11-3 to TRBJ1-4; D is possibly TRBD1 (5 bases). This CDR3 is 15 amino acids long. V lost 0 bases to trimming and J lost 3 bases, with 8 bases between them. The germline gives CDR1 SGHNT, CDR2 YENEEA. The CDR3 reads CASSLEGVSNEKLFF. CDR3 nucleotide sequence: TGTGCCAGCAGCTTAGAAGGGGTGTCTAATGAAAAACTGTTTTTT.

This chain joins TRBV27 and TRBJ2-5; 7 bases are shared with TRBD2. The V and J ends lost 3 bases and 5 bases, in that order; junction bases with no gene match: 9. This CDR3 is 15 amino acids long. CDR1 is MNHEY and CDR2 is SMNVEV in the germline V gene (reference sequence). CDR3 in DNA: TGTGCCAGCAGTTTTGGCGGGAGAGGTTTGGAGACCCAGTACTTC. It translates to CASSFGGRGLETQYF.

The rearrangement links TRBV10-3 to TRBJ2-1, with 9 bases matching TRBD2. CDR3 size: 15 residues. CDR1 and CDR2 from the germline V gene are ENHRY and SYGVKD. Trimming removed 10 bases from V and 9 bases from J; junction bases left unmatched: 16. The chain's CDR3 is CATVGLATGIGEQFF. The CDR3 region has the DNA TGTGCCACCGTAGGACTAGCGACCGGCATAGGTGAGCAGTTCTTC.

The chain combines TRBV6-5 with TRBJ2-7; TRBD2 is a possible D gene (5 bases). The V and J ends lost 7 bases and 5 bases respectively, with 21 bases between them. Germline V gene lookup returns CDR1 MNHEY and CDR2 SVGAGI. The CDR3 is 15 amino acids. The CDR3 loop reads CASTRGHSGSNEQYF. In nucleotides, the CDR3 is TGTGCCAGCACACGAGGGCACTCCGGGTCTAACGAGCAGTACTTC.

The chain uses TRBV7-9 and TRBJ2-7, with D perhaps matching TRBD1 (5 bases). V lost 4 bases, J lost 5 bases, and 21 bases lay in between. The V gene's germline CDR1 is SEHNR and CDR2 FQNEAQ (reference sequence). This CDR3 comprises 16 residues. The CDR3 protein is CASSSITQGAFHEQYF. The CDR3 nucleotides read TGTGCCAGCAGCTCAATTACCCAGGGTGCTTTCCACGAGCAGTACTTC.

V usage is TRBV12-5 and J usage is TRBJ2-1; tentatively, D is TRBD2 (7 bases). CDR1 and CDR2 (germline): LGHNT, FRNRAP. The CDR3 has 17 amino acids. V was shortened by 1 base and J by 10 bases, with 23 bases between the two germline ends. CDR3: CASGLGERGGALDEQFF. The CDR3, as DNA: TGTGCTAGTGGTTTGGGGGAGCGAGGGGGGGCCTTGGACGAGCAGTTCTTC.

The rearrangement links TRBV6-1 to TRBJ2-1; the match to TRBD1 covers 8 bases. The CDR3 totals 15 residues. Germline V gene lookup returns CDR1 MNHNS and CDR2 SASEGT. After removal of 4 bases from V and 0 bases from J, the junction contained 2 bases not matched to a gene. The CDR3: CASSGGTGSYNEQFF. In DNA form, the CDR3 reads TGTGCCAGCAGTGGAGGGACAGGCTCCTACAATGAGCAGTTCTTC.

The chain employs TRBV30 and TRBJ1-5; D may be TRBD1 (6 bases). V gave up 0 bases and J gave up 6 bases, with 9 bases separating them. CDR3 size: 13 residues. Germline CDR1 is GTSNPN and CDR2 is SVGIG (reference sequence). CDR3 in DNA: TGTGCCTGGAGTGTGTCAGGGGTTCAGCCCCAGCATTTT. Amino acid sequence: CAWSVSGVQPQHF.